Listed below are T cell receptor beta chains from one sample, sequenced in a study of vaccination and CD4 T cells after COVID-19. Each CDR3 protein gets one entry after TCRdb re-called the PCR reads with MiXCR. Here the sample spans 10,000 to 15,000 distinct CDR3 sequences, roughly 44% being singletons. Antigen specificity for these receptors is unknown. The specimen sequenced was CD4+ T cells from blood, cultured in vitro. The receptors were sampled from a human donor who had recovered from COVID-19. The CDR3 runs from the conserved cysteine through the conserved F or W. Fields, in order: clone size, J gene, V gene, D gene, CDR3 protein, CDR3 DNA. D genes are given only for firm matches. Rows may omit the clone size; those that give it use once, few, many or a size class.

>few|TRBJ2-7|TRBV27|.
CASSRDLYSYEQYF
TGTGCCAGCAGTCGGGATCTATACTCCTACGAGCAGTACTTC
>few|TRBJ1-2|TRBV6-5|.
CASSSPRGRGYGYTF
TGTGCCAGCAGTTCCCCCCGGGGCCGCGGCTATGGCTACACCTTC
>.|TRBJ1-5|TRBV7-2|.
CASSPPGTKQPQHF
TGTGCCAGCAGCCCCCCCGGGACAAAGCAGCCCCAGCATTTT
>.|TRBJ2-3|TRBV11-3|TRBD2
CASSGPSGGAISTDTQYF
TGTGCCAGCAGCGGGCCTAGCGGGGGGGCGATAAGCACAGATACGCAGTATTTT
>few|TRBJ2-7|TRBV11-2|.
CASSPISAFSYEQYF
TGTGCCAGCAGCCCAATCTCGGCCTTCTCCTACGAGCAGTACTTC
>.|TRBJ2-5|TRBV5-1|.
CASSLQGNQETQYF
TGCGCCAGCAGCTTACAGGGCAACCAAGAGACCCAGTACTTC
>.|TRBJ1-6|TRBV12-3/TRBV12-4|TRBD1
CASSFLGTELNSPLHF
TGTGCCAGCAGTTTCCTTGGGACAGAACTAAATTCACCCCTCCACTTT
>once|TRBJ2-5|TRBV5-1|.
CASSLAPRDQETQYF
TGCGCCAGCAGCTTGGCCCCCAGGGACCAAGAGACCCAGTACTTC
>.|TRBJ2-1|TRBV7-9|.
CASSPRWGASVSPISSYNEQFF
TGTGCCAGCAGCCCCCGTTGGGGAGCGTCTGTGTCCCCCATCAGCTCCTACAATGAGCAGTTCTTC
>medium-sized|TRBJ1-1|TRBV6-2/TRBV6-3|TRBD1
CASNEQGANTEAFF
TGTGCCAGCAACGAACAGGGGGCGAACACTGAAGCTTTCTTT
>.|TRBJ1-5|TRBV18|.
CASSPQWNQPQHF
TGTGCCAGCTCACCACAATGGAATCAGCCCCAGCATTTT
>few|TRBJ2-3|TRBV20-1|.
CSAFSSSTQYF
TGCAGTGCCTTCTCATCGAGTACGCAGTATTTT
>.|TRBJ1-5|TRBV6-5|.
CASSYTSLNQPQHF
TGTGCCAGCAGTTATACTTCTCTGAATCAGCCCCAGCATTTT
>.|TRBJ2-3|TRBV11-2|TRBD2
CASSLVWRGGADTQYF
TGTGCCAGCAGCTTAGTTTGGCGGGGGGGCGCAGATACGCAGTATTTT
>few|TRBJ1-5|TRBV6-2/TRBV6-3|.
CASSSWSPGQPQHF
TGTGCCAGCAGTTCTTGGTCCCCAGGGCAGCCCCAGCATTTT
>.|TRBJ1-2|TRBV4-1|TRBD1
CASSRSTGTVRYGYTF
TGCGCCAGCAGCCGTTCTACCGGGACAGTTCGCTATGGCTACACCTTC
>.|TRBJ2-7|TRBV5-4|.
CASSGTQSSYEQYF
TGTGCCAGCAGCGGGACACAAAGCTCCTACGAGCAGTACTTC
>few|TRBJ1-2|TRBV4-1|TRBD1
CASSLRTGGTNYGYTF
TGCGCCAGCAGCCTCCGGACAGGGGGGACTAACTATGGCTACACCTTC
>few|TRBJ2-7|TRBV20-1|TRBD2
CSAATLAGGPYEQYF
TGCAGTGCCGCCACACTAGCGGGAGGGCCCTACGAGCAGTACTTC
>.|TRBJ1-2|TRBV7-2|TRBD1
CASSLTGTGDYGGYTF
TGTGCCAGCAGCTTAACAGGGACAGGGGACTATGGCGGCTACACCTTC
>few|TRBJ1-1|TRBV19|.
CASSMVRSGTGGQAFF
TGTGCCAGTAGTATGGTTCGGTCGGGGACGGGTGGTCAAGCTTTCTTT
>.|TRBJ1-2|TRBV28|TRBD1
CASSLWGTGSGYTF
TGTGCCAGCAGTTTATGGGGGACAGGGAGTGGCTACACCTTC
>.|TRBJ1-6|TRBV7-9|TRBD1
CASSLATGGPNSPLHF
TGTGCCAGCAGCTTAGCGACAGGGGGCCCGAATTCACCCCTCCACTTT
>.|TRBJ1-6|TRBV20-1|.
CTARSDSLNSPLHF
TGCACCGCTAGATCTGACAGTCTGAATTCACCCCTCCACTTT
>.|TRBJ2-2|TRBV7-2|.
CASSLGQVSAGELFF
TGTGCCAGCAGCCTGGGACAAGTTAGCGCCGGGGAGCTGTTTTTT
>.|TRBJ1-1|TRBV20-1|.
CSAREQTEAFF
TGCAGTGCTAGAGAACAGACTGAAGCTTTCTTT
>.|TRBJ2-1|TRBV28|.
CASSLYVKGGNEQFF
TGTGCCAGCAGTTTATACGTCAAGGGAGGCAATGAGCAGTTCTTC
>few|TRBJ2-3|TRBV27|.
CASNPVGDVAVTDTQYF
TGTGCCAGCAACCCTGTGGGGGATGTAGCCGTAACAGATACGCAGTATTTT
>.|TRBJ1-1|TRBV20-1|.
CSARSGANTEAFF
TGCAGTGCCCGGTCGGGGGCGAACACTGAAGCTTTCTTT
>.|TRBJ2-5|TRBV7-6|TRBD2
CASSLEASGGTAQYF
TGTGCCAGCAGCTTGGAGGCTAGCGGGGGGACGGCCCAGTACTTC
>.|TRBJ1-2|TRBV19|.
CASNQWDKGYGYTF
TGTGCCAGTAACCAGTGGGACAAGGGCTATGGCTACACCTTC
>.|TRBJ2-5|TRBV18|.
CASSPVGAETQYF
TGTGCCAGCTCACCAGTAGGTGCAGAGACCCAGTACTTC
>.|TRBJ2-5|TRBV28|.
CASSPLDIIFQETQYF
TGTGCCAGCAGCCCCCTTGACATAATATTCCAAGAGACCCAGTACTTC
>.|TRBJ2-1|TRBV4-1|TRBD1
CASSQDGQGARNEQFF
TGCGCCAGCAGCCAAGATGGGCAGGGGGCGCGTAATGAGCAGTTCTTC
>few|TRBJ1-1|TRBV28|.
CASIQGTEAFF
TGTGCCAGCATCCAGGGCACTGAAGCTTTCTTT
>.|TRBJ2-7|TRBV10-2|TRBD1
CASRGQGGSYEQYF
TGCGCCAGCCGCGGACAGGGGGGGTCCTACGAGCAGTACTTC
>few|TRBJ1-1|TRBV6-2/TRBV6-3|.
CASSRMRIRDTEAFF
TGTGCCAGCAGTCGCATGCGAATCAGGGACACTGAAGCTTTCTTT
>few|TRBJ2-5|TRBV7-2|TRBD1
CASSYDRVQETQYF
TGTGCCAGCAGCTATGACAGGGTTCAAGAGACCCAGTACTTC
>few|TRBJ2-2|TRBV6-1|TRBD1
CASSRTGGTGELFF
TGTGCCAGCAGTCGGACAGGGGGCACCGGGGAGCTGTTTTTT
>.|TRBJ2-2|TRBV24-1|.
CATSVQPTGELFF
TGTGCCACCAGTGTACAACCGACCGGGGAGCTGTTTTTT
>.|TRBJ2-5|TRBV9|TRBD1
CASSPGTGSLGKTQYF
TGTGCCAGCAGCCCCGGGACAGGAAGTCTTGGGAAGACCCAGTACTTC
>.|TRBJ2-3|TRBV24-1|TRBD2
CATVKVREGTDTQYF
TGTGCCACCGTCAAGGTGCGGGAGGGCACAGATACGCAGTATTTT
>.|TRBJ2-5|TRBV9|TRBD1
CASSGRTGATQYF
TGTGCCAGCAGCGGCCGGACAGGGGCTACCCAGTACTTC
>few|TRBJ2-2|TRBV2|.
CASMGTPRGELFF
TGTGCCAGCATGGGTACTCCCCGCGGGGAGCTGTTTTTT
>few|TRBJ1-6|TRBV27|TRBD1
CASSLSNRFQGDYSPLHF
TGTGCCAGCAGTTTATCGAACCGTTTCCAGGGGGATTATTCACCCCTCCACTTT
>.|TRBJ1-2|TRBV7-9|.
CASSSGVGYTF
TGTGCCAGCAGCTCCGGGGTGGGGTACACCTTC
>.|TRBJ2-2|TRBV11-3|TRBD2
CASSLRSGSTGELFF
TGTGCCAGCAGCTTACGTAGCGGGAGCACCGGGGAGCTGTTTTTT
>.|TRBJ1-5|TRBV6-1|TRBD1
CASSEGQGSQPQHF
TGTGCCAGCAGTGAAGGACAGGGAAGTCAGCCCCAGCATTTT
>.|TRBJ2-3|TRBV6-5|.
CASSYSPLSDTQYF
TGTGCCAGCAGTTACTCACCTCTTTCAGATACGCAGTATTTT
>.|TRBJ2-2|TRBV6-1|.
CASSPLGRVLLWTGELFF
TGTGCCAGCAGTCCCCTTGGGCGGGTCCTACTTTGGACCGGGGAGCTGTTTTTT
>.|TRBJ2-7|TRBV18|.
CASSPPGEQYF
TGTGCCAGCTCACCACCGGGGGAGCAGTACTTC